These 15 T cell receptor beta chains came from one sample sequenced in a study of T cells in tumors after PD-1 blockade. The method was immunoSEQ multiplex PCR; TCRdb's version includes in-frame clones alone and lacks a portion of them. The table records fewer than 55,000 clones, more than 65% of them present only once. The sample in question was PBMCs, obtained before anti-PD-1 treatment. The receptors were gathered from a human donor with basal cell carcinoma.

This chain uses TRBV7-9 with TRBJ1-2, with 7 bases matching TRBD1. Germline values: CDR1 SEHNR, CDR2 FQNEAQ (reference sequence). This CDR3 contains 15 residues. The trim removed 5 bases at V and 5 bases at J, leaving 11 bases unmatched. CDR3 amino acids: CASSLPTGRWYGYTF. The CDR3 coding sequence is TGTGCCAGCAGCCTCCCGACAGGGAGATGGTATGGCTACACCTTC.

The gene calls are TRBV10-2 and TRBJ1-4; tentative D call: TRBD1 (5 bases). This CDR3 is built from 14 residues. From germline, CDR1 is WSHSY and CDR2 SAAADI. V lost 6 bases and J 7 bases, leaving 15 bases between the germline ends. CDR3 DNA sequence: TGCGCCAGCAGGAACCAGGGAAGTGGTGAAAAACTGTTTTTT. It translates to CASRNQGSGEKLFF.

The V call is TRBV6-5, the J call TRBJ2-3; no firm D call. The CDR3 is 14 amino acids. CDR1 and CDR2 from the germline V gene are MNHEY and SVGAGI. V was trimmed by 0 bases and J by 3 bases, leaving 7 bases between them. The CDR3 DNA reads as TGTGCCAGCAGTTACTCCCGGATAACAGATACGCAGTATTTT. Translation: CASSYSRITDTQYF.

CDR3: CASSFQGYVDEQFF. The CDR3 coding sequence is TGCGCCAGCAGCTTTCAAGGTTACGTCGATGAGCAGTTCTTC. This chain joins TRBV5-1 and TRBJ2-1; no reliable D call. CDR1 is SGHRS, CDR2 YFSETQ, per germline. The germline V and J ends were trimmed by 2 bases and 8 bases, with 14 bases remaining between them. The CDR3 is 14 residues long.

V gene TRBV27 combines with J gene TRBJ1-2; 12 nucleotides agree with TRBD1. The CDR3 length is 18 residues. In germline, CDR1 is MNHEY, CDR2 SMNVEV (reference sequence). Trimming removed 6 bases from V and 0 bases from J; junction bases left unmatched: 11. The CDR3 protein is CASRLLPGQGASNYGYTF. DNA of the CDR3: TGTGCCAGCAGGCTTTTGCCGGGACAGGGGGCTTCTAACTATGGCTACACCTTC.

The chain uses TRBV9 and TRBJ2-1; TRBD2 matches at 8 bases. V was clipped by 0 bases and J by 7 bases; unmatched bases: 6. The CDR3 extends over 15 amino acids. Germline-derived CDR1 and CDR2 are SGDLS and YYNGEE. The CDR3, as DNA: TGTGCCAGCAGCGTAGTAACGGGGGGGCTAAATGAGCAGTTCTTC. This sequence encodes CASSVVTGGLNEQFF.

J is TRBJ2-5 and V is TRBV25-1; 7 nucleotides align to TRBD2. V shed 1 base, J shed 1 base, and the junction held 3 bases outside the gene matches. This CDR3 region has 15 residues. Germline CDR1 reads MGHDK; CDR2 reads SYGVNS. In nucleotides, the CDR3 is TGTGCCAGCAGTGAATGGGAGGGCGGCCAAGAGACCCAGTACTTC. Amino acid sequence: CASSEWEGGQETQYF.

The rearrangement uses TRBV4-1 and TRBJ1-3, with D tentatively TRBD1 (5 bases). The V gene's germline CDR1 is MGHRA and CDR2 YSYEKL. Trimming took off 4 bases at V and 3 bases at J, with 13 bases between the two ends. The CDR3 has 15 residues. The CDR3 loop reads CASSLGTASGNTIYF. Written as DNA, the CDR3 is TGCGCCAGCAGCCTGGGGACGGCTAGTGGAAACACCATATATTTT.

The chain employs TRBV2 and TRBJ2-3; D might be TRBD2 (6 bases). The CDR3 has 14 residues. In germline, CDR1 is SNHLY, CDR2 FYNNEI. V was trimmed by 7 bases and J by 1 base, leaving 12 bases between them. The CDR3 here is CASNRGFGTDTQYF. The CDR3 DNA reads TGTGCCAGCAACCGGGGGTTCGGCACAGATACGCAGTATTTT.

This chain links TRBV3-1 (or the pseudogene TRBV3-2) with TRBJ1-1; perhaps TRBD1 as D (5 bases). The CDR3 loop spans 11 amino acids. Trimming removed 5 bases at V and 11 bases at J, with 12 bases between. Germline loops: CDR1 LGHDT, CDR2 YNNKEL (reference sequence). In DNA form, the CDR3 reads TGTGCCAGCAGCTTACAGGAGAGGGCTTTCTTT. It codes for CASSLQERAFF.

Points on this clone: Other nucleotide sequences in the sample specify the same CDR3. The J gene is TRBJ2-2, the V gene TRBV6-5; no clear D. Germline values: CDR1 MNHEY, CDR2 SVGAGI. Trimming pared 2 bases from V and 3 bases from J, leaving 10 bases between. The CDR3 consists of 15 residues. CDR3 amino acids: CASSYGTEHTGELFF. CDR3 DNA: TGTGCCAGCAGTTACGGAACGGAGCACACCGGGGAGCTGTTTTTT.

The V gene is TRBV30, the J gene TRBJ2-3; TRBD1 might be the D (5 bases). CDR1 and CDR2 (germline): GTSNPN, SVGIG (reference sequence). The CDR3 runs to 12 residues. With 8 bases removed from V and 4 bases from J, the gap between germline ends came to 13 bases. The CDR3 sequence: CAGLQGADTQYF. The CDR3 DNA is TGTGCCGGCCTTCAGGGTGCAGATACGCAGTATTTT. The complete variable domain, with remaining parts taken from reference TRBV30 and TRBJ2-3, reads SQTIHQWPATLVQPVGSPLSLECTVEGTSNPNLYWYRQAAGRGLQLLFYSVGIGQISSEVPQNLSASRPQDRQFILSSKKLLLSDSGFYLCAGLQGADTQYFGPGTRLTVL.

This rearrangement joins TRBV11-3 to TRBJ1-6, with D perhaps matching TRBD1 (5 bases). This CDR3 region has 15 residues. Germline assignment: CDR1 SGHNT and CDR2 YENEEA. The V end lost 0 bases, the J end lost 7 bases, and 10 bases lay between the germline ends. The CDR3 region has the DNA TGTGCCAGCAGCTTAGATCCGGGGCCCAATTCACCCCTCCACTTT. It yields the protein CASSLDPGPNSPLHF.

This clone was observed once. The chain uses TRBV27 and TRBJ2-3; no clear D gene. V was trimmed by 5 bases and J by 0 bases, leaving 15 bases between them. The CDR3 runs to 16 residues. Germline CDR1 MNHEY, CDR2 SMNVEV (reference sequence). The CDR3 coding sequence is TGTGCCAGCAGTCTCCACTTGGGAACTAGCACAGATACGCAGTATTTT. Protein: CASSLHLGTSTDTQYF.

J is TRBJ2-7 and V is TRBV14, with 10 bases matching TRBD1. V shed 3 bases, J shed 3 bases, and the junction held 5 bases outside the gene matches. From germline, CDR1 is SGHDN and CDR2 FVKESK. The CDR3 has 15 residues. This CDR3 reads CASSQSGQGDYEQYF. The CDR3 region has the DNA TGTGCCAGCAGCCAGTCAGGACAGGGGGACTACGAGCAGTACTTC.